Below, one T cell receptor beta chain is given with its context. Its matching antigen is unknown. V lost 1 base, J lost 3 bases, and 3 bases lay in between. Germline-derived CDR1 and CDR2 are DFQATT and SNEGSKA (reference sequence). This CDR3 has 11 residues. The time point was: week 23, last vaccination. Doses of 300 ug of mutant IDH1 20-mer peptide were given with topical imiquimod. Astrocytomas that were new, WHO grade 3 or 4, IDH1-mutant and ATRX-lost were present in the donors. The data derive from a study of a mutant IDH1 vaccine in newly diagnosed glioma. Study-wide background: Weeks 1, 3, 5, 7, 11, 15, 19 and 23 were when patients received their eight vaccinations. Beginning 4-6 weeks after radiotherapy alone, or with temozolomide cycles, vaccination took place.

Findings and caveats of the study: Pseudoprogression seemingly bore no relation to changes in top peripheral T cell clonotypes.

Generated by immunoSEQ multiplex PCR, the TCRdb table keeps only in-frame clones and is missing some. This sample carries roughly 52,000 clones, roughly 80% of them seen once, and the ten largest clones take around 6.2%. The chain couples TRBV20-1 to TRBJ2-5; D call uncertain. The receptor's source is a man aged 35 to 55 with glioma. Sequenced here: PBMCs, sampled from a glioma patient whose treatment included an IDH1 peptide vaccine. This CDR3 is CSARVEETQYF. The CDR3 DNA sequence: TGCAGTGCTAGAGTAGAAGAGACCCAGTACTTC.